Listed here are 25 T cell receptor beta chains from one sample, sequenced in a study of blood T cell repertoires in COVID-19. Clones were read by immunoSEQ multiplex PCR, and TCRdb kept only the in-frame ones, dropping some. The table lists approximately 140,000 clones, about 82% of them singletons, with nearly 3% in the top ten. The sample comprised peripheral blood. Source of these receptors: a woman aged 40 to 49 with active or convalescent COVID-19.

J is TRBJ1-4 and V is TRBV5-5; maybe TRBD1 (6 bases). Trimming left V 0 bases short and J 3 bases short, with 9 bases between. Germline V gene lookup returns CDR1 SGHKS and CDR2 YYEKEE (reference sequence). The CDR3 consists of 15 residues. The CDR3 bases are TGTGCCAGCAGCTTGGTGGGGGCTCCTAATGAAAAACTGTTTTTT. This gives the protein CASSLVGAPNEKLFF.

V usage is TRBV11-1 and J usage is TRBJ2-7; TRBD1 matches 9 bases. CDR3 size: 14 residues. With 6 bases clipped from V and 1 base from J, the junction kept 4 bases outside the gene matches. Germline CDR1 and CDR2: SGHAT and FQDESV (reference sequence). This CDR3 is CASRTGTGSYEQYF. The CDR3 nucleotides read TGTGCCAGCAGAACCGGGACAGGGTCCTACGAGCAGTACTTC.

The CDR3 bases are TGTGCCAGCAGCTTGTTAGGGGCAACTAATGAAAAACTGTTTTTT. This encodes CASSLLGATNEKLFF. This sequence joins TRBV7-9 and TRBJ1-4; perhaps TRBD1 as D (5 bases). This CDR3 has 15 amino acids. Looked up from germline, CDR1 is SEHNR and CDR2 is FQNEAQ (reference sequence). V dropped 3 bases and J dropped 0 bases, with 8 bases sitting between them. Combining the CDR3 with reference TRBV7-9 and TRBJ1-4 gives the whole variable domain DTGVSQNPRHKITKRGQNVTFRCDPISEHNRLYWYRQTLGQGPEFLTYFQNEAQLEKSRLLSDRFSAERPKGSFSTLEIQRTEQGDSAMYLCASSLLGATNEKLFFGSGTQLSVL.

The rearrangement joins TRBV10-2 to TRBJ2-2, with D perhaps matching TRBD2 (6 bases). The CDR3 extends over 17 amino acids. V lost 7 bases and J 5 bases, leaving 23 bases between the germline ends. Germline values: CDR1 WSHSY, CDR2 SAAADI. CDR3 amino acids: CASINDRGIDGTGELFF. The CDR3 coding sequence is TGCGCCAGCATCAATGATCGGGGGATCGATGGGACCGGGGAGCTGTTTTTT.

This chain connects TRBV6-6 to TRBJ1-4, with D tentatively TRBD1 (5 bases). Germline V gene data show CDR1 as MNHNY and CDR2 as SVGAGI (reference sequence). The CDR3 is 16 residues long. V lost 4 bases, J lost 4 bases, and 16 bases lay in between. The CDR3 DNA reads as TGTGCCAGCAGTTCCTATAGACAGATCAGTAATGAAAAACTGTTTTTT. Protein: CASSSYRQISNEKLFF.

J is TRBJ1-2 and V is TRBV28, with D unclear. Between the trimmed V and J ends, which lost 4 bases and 8 bases, there was a span of 20 bases. The CDR3 covers 15 residues. Looked up from germline, CDR1 is MDHEN and CDR2 is SYDVKM. The CDR3 region has the DNA TGTGCCAGCAGTTCCCCCGCCTCAATCGGAGGCGGCTACACCTTC. Translating it yields CASSSPASIGGGYTF.

The chain recombines TRBV6-2 or TRBV6-3 with TRBJ2-5; TRBD2 matches 11 bases. CDR1 is MNHEY and CDR2 is SVGEGT in the germline V gene. The CDR3 length is 14 residues. Unmatched junction bases numbered 4, after V lost 5 bases and J lost 5 bases. This CDR3 reads CASSQGLAAETQYF. In nucleotides, the CDR3 is TGTGCCAGCAGTCAGGGACTAGCGGCGGAGACCCAGTACTTC.

The chain is built from TRBV29-1 and TRBJ2-3, with TRBD1 matching over 8 bases. This CDR3 comprises 15 residues. J gave up 2 bases and V 6 bases, and 10 bases lay outside the gene matches. From germline, CDR1 is SQVTM and CDR2 ANQGSEA. Written as DNA, the CDR3 is TGCAGCGTCCCACCCGGGACAGGCATCACAGATACGCAGTATTTT. It specifies CSVPPGTGITDTQYF.

The genes are TRBV5-1 and TRBJ1-2; 10 bases match TRBD1. This CDR3 has 13 residues. V was pared by 7 bases and J by 7 bases, with 7 bases of the junction left unmatched. In germline, CDR1 is SGHRS, CDR2 YFSETQ. The chain's CDR3 is CASGTGDVAGYTF. DNA for the CDR3: TGCGCCAGCGGGACAGGGGACGTTGCTGGCTACACCTTC.

In its sample, this clone was seen a few times. The chain is built from TRBV18 and TRBJ1-2; D is unresolved. V shed 2 bases and J shed 4 bases, with 11 bases lying between them. Per germline, CDR1 KGHSH and CDR2 LQKENI. This CDR3 spans 14 amino acids. DNA for the CDR3: TGTGCCAGCTCACCAGGGGAGAGCGTCTATGGCTACACCTTC. This translates into CASSPGESVYGYTF.

This chain links TRBV28 with TRBJ1-4, with 8 bases that match TRBD1. The CDR3 covers 15 residues. With 2 bases clipped from V and 7 bases from J, the junction kept 6 bases outside the gene matches. Germline V CDR1 and CDR2: MDHEN, SYDVKM. CDR3 sequence: CASSLQGARGEKLFF. DNA of the CDR3: TGTGCCAGCAGTTTACAGGGGGCGCGAGGTGAAAAACTGTTTTTT.

The gene calls are TRBV28 and TRBJ2-7; a possible D gene is TRBD1 (5 bases). CDR1 is MDHEN and CDR2 is SYDVKM in the germline V gene. The CDR3 covers 16 residues. Trimming removed 7 bases from V and 1 base from J, with 20 bases in between. In nucleotides, the CDR3 is TGTGCCAGCAACGCAGGGCTAGGTTTATCGTCCTACGAGCAGTACTTC. It specifies CASNAGLGLSSYEQYF.

This chain links TRBV6-5 with TRBJ1-5; TRBD1 is a possible D gene (6 bases). V lost 11 bases to trimming and J lost 6 bases, with 20 bases between them. The CDR3 is made up of 14 amino acids. Germline V CDR1 and CDR2: MNHEY, SVGAGI. The CDR3 bases are TGTGCCGCAAGCCGGGGGGGGCTGGGTCAGCCCCAGCATTTT. Translating it yields CAASRGGLGQPQHF.

The chain carries TRBV6-5 and TRBJ1-2, with D tentatively TRBD1 (6 bases). Per the germline V gene, CDR1 is MNHEY and CDR2 is SVGAGI. V lost 0 bases, J lost 10 bases, and 12 bases lay in between. This CDR3 is built from 13 residues. The CDR3 loop is CASSYSGTMAYTF. CDR3 bases: TGTGCCAGCAGTTACTCGGGGACAATGGCCTACACCTTC.

The chain is built from TRBV28 and TRBJ2-3, with 7 bases fitting TRBD2. Germline V gives CDR1 MDHEN, CDR2 SYDVKM. V gave up 4 bases and J gave up 1 base; unmatched junction bases: 5. The length of the CDR3 is 15 residues. This CDR3 reads CASSSPRGGTDTQYF. The CDR3 nucleotides are TGTGCCAGCAGTTCCCCTCGGGGGGGCACAGATACGCAGTATTTT.

This chain links TRBV28 with TRBJ1-2, with D maybe TRBD1 (6 bases). V was pared by 6 bases and J by 2 bases, with 16 bases between. The CDR3 is 15 residues long. Germline values: CDR1 MDHEN, CDR2 SYDVKM. The chain's CDR3 is CASSPFGTRNYGYTF. The CDR3 DNA reads TGTGCCAGCAGCCCCTTCGGGACAAGAAACTATGGCTACACCTTC.

A single count supports this clone. This rearrangement joins TRBV5-1 to TRBJ1-3, with 8 bases that match TRBD1. The V and J ends lost 4 bases and 0 bases, in that order; junction bases with no gene match: 6. The CDR3 consists of 16 residues. Germline lookup yields CDR1 SGHRS and CDR2 YFSETQ. CDR3: CASSPMTGDSGNTIYF. DNA for the CDR3: TGCGCCAGCAGCCCTATGACAGGGGACTCTGGAAACACCATATATTTT.

This rearrangement joins TRBV19 to TRBJ1-6; TRBD1 matches 8 bases. The CDR3 sequence is 15 residues long. Germline CDR1 and CDR2: LNHDA and SQIVND (reference sequence). V shed 6 bases and J 2 bases; nucleotides not matched to a gene: 3. This chain's CDR3 is CASSRQGTYNSPLHF. The CDR3 DNA reads as TGTGCCAGTAGCCGACAGGGGACCTATAATTCACCCCTCCACTTT.

CDR3 sequence (DNA): TGTGCCAGCAGTATTCCGGACAGGGGGGTCACTGAAGCTTTCTTT. This gives the protein CASSIPDRGVTEAFF. The rearrangement joins TRBV7-8 to TRBJ1-1, with 10 bases identical to TRBD1. The CDR3 consists of 15 residues. CDR1 SGHVS and CDR2 FQNEAQ come from the germline V gene. With 6 bases clipped from V and 4 bases from J, the junction kept 8 bases outside the gene matches. Based on the CDR3 plus reference TRBV7-8 and TRBJ1-1, the full variable domain is GAGVSQSPRYKVAKRGQDVALRCDPISGHVSLFWYQQALGQGPEFLTYFQNEAQLDKSGLPSDRFFAERPEGSVSTLKIQRTQQEDSAVYLCASSIPDRGVTEAFFGQGTRLTVV.

The gene calls are TRBV2 and TRBJ2-5, with 12 bases that match TRBD2. This CDR3 comprises 16 residues. Germline CDR1 is SNHLY and CDR2 is FYNNEI. The V segment lost 6 bases and the J segment 4 bases; nucleotides outside the gene matches: 9. In nucleotides, the CDR3 is TGTGCCAGCAGCGCACGACTAGCGGGGGAGTCAGAGACCCAGTACTTC. Its translation: CASSARLAGESETQYF. Filled out from reference TRBV2 and TRBJ2-5, the complete variable domain reads EPEVTQTPSHQVTQMGQEVILRCVPISNHLYFYWYRQILGQKVEFLVSFYNNEISEKSEIFDDQFSVERPDGSNFTLKIRSTKLEDSAMYFCASSARLAGESETQYFGPGTRLLVL.

This chain uses TRBV6-5 with TRBJ2-5; TRBD2 aligns across 7 bases. Trimming took 6 bases from V and 2 from J; bases not matched to a gene: 3. The CDR3 consists of 13 residues. Germline V gene data show CDR1 as MNHEY and CDR2 as SVGAGI. Written as DNA, the CDR3 is TGTGCCAGCAGGGGGGGGAGACAAGAGACCCAGTACTTC. Translating it yields CASRGGRQETQYF.

The chain is built from TRBV5-1 and TRBJ2-5; TRBD1 agrees at 12 bases. Germline values: CDR1 SGHRS, CDR2 YFSETQ. The CDR3 sequence is 14 residues long. J lost 5 bases, V lost 4 bases, and 3 bases had no gene match. The CDR3 here is CASSPGTGGETQYF. In nucleotides, the CDR3 is TGCGCCAGCAGCCCCGGGACAGGGGGCGAGACCCAGTACTTC.

The CDR3 sequence: CASSSGLESGAGDTEAFF. Written as DNA, the CDR3 is TGTGCCAGCAGCTCCGGCTTAGAGAGTGGGGCGGGGGACACTGAAGCTTTCTTT. J is TRBJ1-1 and V is TRBV7-6, with D maybe TRBD1 (5 bases). The germline gives CDR1 SGHVS, CDR2 FNYEAQ. Trimming cost V 4 bases and J 3 bases, with 24 bases left between them. This CDR3 spans 18 amino acids.

This chain links TRBV9 with TRBJ2-2; 14 bases line up with TRBD2. Germline loops: CDR1 SGDLS, CDR2 YYNGEE. The CDR3 totals 17 residues. Trimming at V came to 4 bases and at J to 9 bases, leaving 11 bases not matched to a gene. The CDR3 DNA sequence: TGTGCCAGCAGCTCCCGGACTAGCGGGGGGTCGCGGCGGGAGCTGTTTTTT. Encoded protein: CASSSRTSGGSRRELFF.

The table lists this clone with a few counts. The chain carries TRBV13 and TRBJ1-2; D unresolved. Trimming took 5 bases from V and 3 from J, leaving 10 bases between them. From germline, CDR1 is PRHDT and CDR2 FYEKMQ (reference sequence). The CDR3 extends over 13 amino acids. CDR3 residues: CASSRQWYYGYTF. The CDR3 DNA reads TGTGCCAGCAGCCGTCAGTGGTACTATGGCTACACCTTC.